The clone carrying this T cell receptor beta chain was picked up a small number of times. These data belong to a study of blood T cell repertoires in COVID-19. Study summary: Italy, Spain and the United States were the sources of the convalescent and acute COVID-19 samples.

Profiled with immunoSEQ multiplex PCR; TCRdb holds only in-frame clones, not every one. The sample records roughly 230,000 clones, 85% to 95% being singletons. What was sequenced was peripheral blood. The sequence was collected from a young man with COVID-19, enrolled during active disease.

CDR3 DNA: TGCGCCAGCAGTGAGAACGTAGGAGTGACTGGCACAGATACGCAGTATTTT. It encodes CASSENVGVTGTDTQYF. This chain connects TRBV10-1 to TRBJ2-3; no definite D call. V lost 2 bases and J 1 base, leaving 16 bases between the germline ends. The germline gives CDR1 WNHNN, CDR2 SYGVQD (reference sequence). This CDR3 comprises 17 residues.